These 29 T cell receptor beta chains were all obtained from the same sample, sequenced in a study of OX40 agonist ivuxolimab in advanced cancers. TCRdb keeps only in-frame clones here, not all; method: immunoSEQ multiplex PCR. Of about 93,000 clones in the sample, about 91% were seen once. The input for sequencing was CD4+ or CD8+ T cells sorted from blood, taken in a trial of the OX40 agonist ivuxolimab. The receptors stem from an adult with an advanced solid tumor such as melanoma, head and neck, liver or kidney cancer.

V usage is TRBV2 and J usage is TRBJ2-1, with D unresolved. V was shortened by 3 bases and J by 10 bases, with 4 bases between the two germline ends. CDR1 is SNHLY and CDR2 is FYNNEI in the germline V gene. The CDR3 has 10 residues. The CDR3 DNA is TGTGCCAGCAGTGAGTCGGAGCAGTTCTTC. This translates into CASSESEQFF.

V and J are TRBV6-1 and TRBJ1-3, with D perhaps matching TRBD1 (5 bases). This CDR3 comprises 15 residues. Trimming took off 6 bases at V and 0 bases at J, with 12 bases between the two ends. CDR1 is MNHNS and CDR2 is SASEGT in the germline V gene. The CDR3 loop reads CASRTTVYSGNTIYF. DNA for the CDR3: TGTGCCAGCAGGACGACAGTATACTCTGGAAACACCATATATTTT.

The chain carries TRBV14 and TRBJ1-3; D gene ambiguous. Per germline, CDR1 SGHDN and CDR2 FVKESK. V lost 4 bases and J lost 8, with 12 bases in between. The CDR3 is 13 residues long. CDR3 nucleotides: TGTGCCAGCAGCCGGGGAACCGGGGACACCATATATTTT. As protein: CASSRGTGDTIYF. The full variable domain, its missing parts supplied by reference TRBV14 and TRBJ1-3, is EAGVTQFPSHSVIEKGQTVTLRCDPISGHDNLYWYRRVMGKEIKFLLHFVKESKQDESGMPNNRFLAERTGGTYSTLKVQPAELEDSGVYFCASSRGTGDTIYFGEGSWLTVV.

The rearrangement links TRBV5-1 to TRBJ2-3; tentative D call: TRBD2 (6 bases). Germline V gene data show CDR1 as SGHRS and CDR2 as YFSETQ. V shed 4 bases and J shed 2 bases, with 11 bases lying between them. This CDR3 has 14 residues. CDR3: CASSRGTITDTQYF. The CDR3 nucleotides are TGCGCCAGCAGCCGGGGGACCATCACAGATACGCAGTATTTT.

V usage is TRBV7-8 and J usage is TRBJ2-2, with 7 nucleotides matching TRBD1. CDR1 is SGHVS and CDR2 is FQNEAQ in the germline V gene. V shed 5 bases, J shed 1 base, and the junction held 4 bases outside the gene matches. CDR3 length: 15 residues. CDR3 bases: TGTGCCAGCAGCGTAGGGACAGTGAACACCGGGGAGCTGTTTTTT. Its translation is CASSVGTVNTGELFF.

V is TRBV2 and J is TRBJ1-5; 8 bases agree with TRBD1. In germline, CDR1 is SNHLY, CDR2 FYNNEI. The junction had 8 bases not matched to a gene; V was cut back by 6 bases and J by 4 bases. This CDR3 is 15 amino acids long. The CDR3 loop is CASRPGTGENQPQHF. The CDR3 DNA is TGTGCCAGCAGGCCCGGGACAGGCGAGAATCAGCCCCAGCATTTT.

The V and J genes are TRBV30 and TRBJ1-5, with 8 nucleotides matching TRBD1. Germline lookup yields CDR1 GTSNPN and CDR2 SVGIG (reference sequence). The V gene end was trimmed by 0 bases and the J gene end by 2 bases; junction bases not matched to a gene: 9. The length of the CDR3 is 17 residues. The CDR3 DNA sequence: TGTGCCTGGAGTGTTGGGTCAGGGGGCGCGGGCAATCAGCCCCAGCATTTT. Translating it yields CAWSVGSGGAGNQPQHF.

This clone was detected only once. The V and J genes are TRBV5-4 and TRBJ2-1; 11 bases fit TRBD2. The CDR3 runs to 15 residues. The trim removed 1 base at V and 9 bases at J, leaving 6 bases unmatched. Germline V gene sequence: CDR1 SGHNT, CDR2 YYREEE (reference sequence). For the CDR3, the DNA is TGTGCCAGCAGCTTGACTAGCGGGGGAGACAGTGAGCAGTTCTTC. It translates to CASSLTSGGDSEQFF.

The CDR3 here is CASSQDPRGSSYNSPLHF. DNA for the CDR3: TGTGCCAGCAGCCAAGATCCCCGGGGAAGCTCCTATAATTCACCCCTCCACTTT. The chain uses TRBV4-2 and TRBJ1-6; D is uncertain. The length of the CDR3 is 18 residues. The germline CDR1 and CDR2 sequences are LGHNA and YNFKEQ. Trimming took off 0 bases at V and 0 bases at J, with 12 bases between the two ends.

The chain couples TRBV27 to TRBJ2-3; 12 positions agree with TRBD2. The CDR3 extends over 18 amino acids. J gave up 2 bases and V 4 bases, and 10 bases lay outside the gene matches. CDR1 and CDR2 from the germline V gene are MNHEY and SMNVEV (reference sequence). CDR3 sequence (DNA): TGTGCCAGCAGTTCTCCTCCTGGACTAGCGGGGACCACAGATACGCAGTATTTT. It encodes CASSSPPGLAGTTDTQYF.

The chain employs TRBV30 and TRBJ2-7; 9 nucleotides align to TRBD1. The CDR3 is made up of 14 amino acids. The junction had 6 bases not matched to a gene; V was cut back by 1 base and J by 5 bases. Germline lookup yields CDR1 GTSNPN and CDR2 SVGIG (reference sequence). The CDR3 sequence is CAWSGRGQGDEQYF. For the CDR3, the DNA is TGTGCCTGGAGTGGACGGGGACAGGGCGACGAGCAGTACTTC.

V usage is TRBV2 and J usage is TRBJ1-5, with D possibly TRBD1 on 6 matching bases. V was clipped by 8 bases and J by 4 bases, with 18 bases between them. CDR3 size: 15 residues. Germline V gene lookup returns CDR1 SNHLY and CDR2 FYNNEI. The CDR3 nucleotides are TGTGCCAGCCGAAAGGACGGGGGGCGAAATCAGCCCCAGCATTTT. Encoded protein: CASRKDGGRNQPQHF.

CDR3 region: CASRGDRVLELFF. The DNA of the CDR3 is TGTGCCAGCCGGGGGGACAGGGTTTTGGAACTGTTTTTT. The J gene is TRBJ1-4, the V gene TRBV6-5; 9 bases map to TRBD1. CDR1 is MNHEY and CDR2 is SVGAGI in the germline V gene. V was clipped by 8 bases and J by 12 bases; unmatched bases: 10. The length of the CDR3 is 13 residues.

This sequence joins TRBV29-1 and TRBJ2-5, with 9 bases identical to TRBD1. This CDR3 region has 15 residues. Trimming removed 6 bases from V and 5 bases from J; junction bases left unmatched: 13. From germline, CDR1 is SQVTM and CDR2 ANQGSEA. CDR3 DNA: TGCAGCGTGGGGAGAGGGACAGGGCGGGAGGAGACCCAGTACTTC. It yields the protein CSVGRGTGREETQYF.

The chain carries TRBV10-3 and TRBJ1-2; D remains unclear. CDR3 length equals 13 residues. V was pared by 4 bases and J by 3 bases, with 9 bases between. In germline, CDR1 is ENHRY, CDR2 SYGVKD. DNA of the CDR3: TGTGCCATCAGTGTCAGGACGGACTATGGCTACACCTTC. This gives the protein CAISVRTDYGYTF.

The rearrangement joins TRBV5-1 to TRBJ2-1; 10 positions match TRBD2. Looked up from germline, CDR1 is SGHRS and CDR2 is YFSETQ. The CDR3 is 15 residues long. V dropped 0 bases and J dropped 8; count of bases not matched to a gene: 5. The CDR3 sequence is CASSLGTSGIYEQFF. The CDR3 nucleotides read TGCGCCAGCAGCTTGGGAACTAGCGGGATCTATGAGCAGTTCTTC.

The chain couples TRBV11-3 to TRBJ2-2, with 8 bases aligning to TRBD2. CDR1 and CDR2 from the germline V gene are SGHNT and YENEEA. V was clipped by 4 bases and J by 4 bases; unmatched bases: 5. CDR3 size: 15 residues. The CDR3, as DNA: TGTGCCAGCAGCTCGTCAGCGGGGGCCACCGGGGAGCTGTTTTTT. The encoded protein is CASSSSAGATGELFF.

The gene calls are TRBV5-4 and TRBJ2-7; D perhaps matches TRBD1 (5 bases). CDR1 is SGHNT and CDR2 is YYREEE in the germline V gene (reference sequence). The CDR3 sequence is 14 residues long. V lost 7 bases, J lost 0 bases, and 14 bases lay in between. CDR3 bases: TGTGCCAGCGGCACGCAGGGTCCCTCCTACGAGCAGTACTTC. As protein: CASGTQGPSYEQYF.

This chain connects TRBV19 to TRBJ2-1; unclear D gene. The germline V gene encodes CDR1 LNHDA and CDR2 SQIVND (reference sequence). V was cut by 6 bases and J by 7 bases, with 13 bases left in between. This CDR3 has 13 residues. CDR3 region: CASRTPSRNEQFF. As DNA, the CDR3 is TGTGCCAGTAGGACCCCTAGTCGTAATGAGCAGTTCTTC.

The chain has TRBV6-1 and TRBJ1-5; TRBD1 agrees at 7 bases. Germline trimming cut 8 bases from V and 5 bases from J; bases unmatched to any gene: 3. Per germline, CDR1 MNHNS and CDR2 SASEGT. This CDR3 comprises 12 residues. The CDR3 reads CASVGQDQPQHF. The CDR3 nucleotides read TGTGCCAGCGTAGGACAGGATCAGCCCCAGCATTTT.

The chain recombines TRBV4-2 with TRBJ2-1, with 9 bases that match TRBD2. The CDR3 runs to 17 residues. V lost 0 bases and J lost 7; bases outside the gene matches: 10. From germline, CDR1 is LGHNA and CDR2 YNFKEQ. In DNA form, the CDR3 reads TGTGCCAGCAGCCAAGACCTTGCGGGGGGGCGTCTTAATGAGCAGTTCTTC. Translation: CASSQDLAGGRLNEQFF.

V and J are TRBV5-1 and TRBJ2-7; 12 nucleotides match TRBD2. Trimming removed 4 bases from V and 2 bases from J; junction bases left unmatched: 1. Germline assignment: CDR1 SGHRS and CDR2 YFSETQ. This CDR3 has 14 residues. Written as DNA, the CDR3 is TGCGCCAGCAGCCCTAGCGGGAGGGCCTACGAGCAGTACTTC. Translating it yields CASSPSGRAYEQYF.

This chain links TRBV11-3 with TRBJ2-3; possible D gene TRBD2, 5 bases. The CDR3 runs 13 residues. Germline assignment: CDR1 SGHNT and CDR2 YENEEA. The V end lost 6 bases, the J end lost 7 bases, and 14 bases lay between the germline ends. The DNA for the CDR3 is TGTGCCAGCAGTTTGGGTAGCGACAATACGCAGTATTTT. Translation gives CASSLGSDNTQYF. Using reference TRBV11-3 and TRBJ2-3 for the parts outside the CDR3, the full variable domain is EAGVVQSPRYKIIEKKQPVAFWCNPISGHNTLYWYLQNLGQGPELLIRYENEEAVDDSQLPKDRFSAERLKGVDSTLKIQPAELGDSAVYLCASSLGSDNTQYFGPGTRLTVL.

This chain uses TRBV7-2 with TRBJ2-5, with TRBD2 identical over 9 bases. Germline loops: CDR1 SGHTA, CDR2 FQGNSA. The CDR3 loop spans 16 amino acids. V shed 3 bases, J shed 3 bases, and the junction held 8 bases outside the gene matches. CDR3 protein: CASSFPSGTIKETQYF. The CDR3 DNA reads TGTGCCAGCAGCTTCCCTAGCGGGACAATAAAAGAGACCCAGTACTTC.

V gene TRBV5-1 combines with J gene TRBJ2-5, with 7 bases lining up with TRBD1. CDR1 is SGHRS and CDR2 is YFSETQ in the germline V gene. V lost 0 bases to trimming and J lost 5 bases; unmatched junction nucleotides: 4. CDR3 length: 14 amino acids. The CDR3 DNA reads TGCGCCAGCAGCTTGGAGGGACAGAAGGAGACCCAGTACTTC. This codes for CASSLEGQKETQYF.

The sample holds a few counts of this clone. The chain couples TRBV11-3 to TRBJ1-2; a possible D gene is TRBD1 (5 bases). The germline CDR1 and CDR2 sequences are SGHNT and YENEEA. V lost 4 bases and J 4 bases, leaving 10 bases between the germline ends. The CDR3 covers 13 residues. CDR3 in amino acids: CASSSNRIYGYTF. In DNA, the CDR3 is TGTGCCAGCAGCTCAAACAGGATCTATGGCTACACCTTC.

The gene calls are TRBV6-6 and TRBJ1-2; the match to TRBD1 covers 8 bases. J lost 1 base, V lost 5 bases, and 9 bases had no gene match. The CDR3 sequence is 16 residues long. Germline V CDR1 and CDR2: MNHNY, SVGAGI (reference sequence). The CDR3 here is CASSKDRGDFNYGYTF. Here the CDR3 DNA reads TGTGCCAGCAGTAAAGACAGGGGTGACTTTAACTATGGCTACACCTTC.

The chain combines TRBV9 with TRBJ2-3; TRBD2 agrees at 10 bases. The J segment lost 2 bases and the V segment lost 3 bases, leaving 9 bases of the junction unmatched. The CDR3 has 17 amino acids. CDR1 and CDR2 from the germline V gene are SGDLS and YYNGEE. DNA of the CDR3: TGTGCCAGCAGCGCCTCGACTAGCGGGTACTACACAGATACGCAGTATTTT. Translating gives CASSASTSGYYTDTQYF.

The chain has TRBV5-1 and TRBJ2-1; either TRBD1 or TRBD2 may fit D (5 bases each). This CDR3 contains 15 residues. Germline-derived CDR1 and CDR2 are SGHRS and YFSETQ. The ends were cut back, 2 bases at V and 2 bases at J, with 11 bases in the middle. DNA for the CDR3: TGCGCCAGCAGCTTTCCGGGGACGACCTACAATGAGCAGTTCTTC. Residues: CASSFPGTTYNEQFF.